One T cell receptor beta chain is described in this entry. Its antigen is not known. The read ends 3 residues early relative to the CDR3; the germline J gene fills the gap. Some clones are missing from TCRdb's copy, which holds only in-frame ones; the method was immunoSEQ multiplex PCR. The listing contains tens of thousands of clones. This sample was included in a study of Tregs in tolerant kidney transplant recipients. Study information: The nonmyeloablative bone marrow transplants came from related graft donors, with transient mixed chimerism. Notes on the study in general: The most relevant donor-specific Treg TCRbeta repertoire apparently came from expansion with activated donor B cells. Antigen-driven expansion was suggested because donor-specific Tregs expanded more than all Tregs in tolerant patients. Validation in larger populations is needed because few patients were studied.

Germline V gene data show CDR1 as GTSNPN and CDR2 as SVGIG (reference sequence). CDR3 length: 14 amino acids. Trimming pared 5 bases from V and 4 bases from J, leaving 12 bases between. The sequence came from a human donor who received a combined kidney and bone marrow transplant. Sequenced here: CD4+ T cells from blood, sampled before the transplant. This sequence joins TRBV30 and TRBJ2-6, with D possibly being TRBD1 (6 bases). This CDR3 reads CAWGGQSGANVLTF. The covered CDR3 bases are TGTGCCTGGGGGGGCCAGAGCGGGGCCAACGTC. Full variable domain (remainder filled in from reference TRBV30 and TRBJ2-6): SQTIHQWPATLVQPVGSPLSLECTVEGTSNPNLYWYRQAAGRGLQLLFYSVGIGQISSEVPQNLSASRPQDRQFILSSKKLLLSDSGFYLCAWGGQSGANVLTFGAGSRLTVL.